This entry features one TCR beta chain sequence. Together with a sample-barcoded 5' primer, a J-beta primer mix was included in a second PCR lasting roughly 6 to 12 cycles. TCRdb redid the calling of the 5' RACE reads with MiXCR, one entry per CDR3 protein. The sample holds just over 1 million distinct CDR3 sequences; 45% are singletons and the top ten take about 20%. CDR1 is DFQATT and CDR2 is SNEGSKA in the germline V gene (reference sequence). J gave up 13 bases and V 6 bases, and 15 bases lay outside the gene matches. The CDR3 has 13 amino acids. This sample was included in a study of blood T cells in healthy people across ages.

The chain is built from TRBV20-1 and TRBJ2-4; TRBD1 matches at 7 bases. This sequence originates from an older woman in good health. The sequenced sample consisted of blood. CDR3 DNA: TGCAGTGCCACCGGGGTAGGGGGCGGGTTGCAGTACTTC. It codes for CSATGVGGGLQYF.